The rows below give T cell receptor beta chains drawn from one sample of a study of blood T cell repertoires in COVID-19. This table comes from immunoSEQ multiplex PCR, and its TCRdb copy is limited to in-frame clones, with some not included. The sample lists just over 300,000 clones; approximately 89% were seen once. Sequenced input: peripheral blood. The source is a woman younger than 45 with COVID-19, enrolled during active disease. Both conserved end residues are part of each CDR3. The D gene is left open where the match is weak. Rows give clone size only sometimes, using once, few, many, or a class for an expanded clone.

12,TRBJ1-6,NA,TRBV6-5,NA,CASTVGNSPLHF,TGTGCCAGTACAGTCGGAAATTCACCCCTCCACTTT
16,TRBJ2-6,NA,TRBV15,NA,CATSRDRESGANVLTF,TGTGCCACCAGCAGAGATCGAGAATCTGGGGCCAACGTCCTGACTTTC
17,TRBJ1-6,TRBD1,TRBV4-1,NA,CASSQKRTGGKNSPLHF,TGCGCCAGCAGCCAAAAACGGACAGGGGGCAAGAATTCACCCCTCCACTTT
15,TRBJ2-7,TRBD1,TRBV5-6,NA,CASSLSGQRSYEQYF,TGTGCCAGCAGCTTGTCGGGACAGCGCTCCTACGAGCAGTACTTC
14,TRBJ1-2,NA,TRBV6-2/TRBV6-3,NA,CASSYWEGSYGYTF,TGTGCCAGCAGTTACTGGGAGGGATCCTATGGCTACACCTTC
18,TRBJ1-6,NA,TRBV4-1,NA,CASSQDLQERLPRSPLHF,TGCGCCAGCAGCCAAGATCTACAGGAAAGGCTCCCTAGATCACCCCTCCACTTT
11,TRBJ1-1,NA,TRBV28,NA,CASTLGTEAFF,TGTGCCAGCACTCTAGGAACTGAAGCTTTCTTT
14,TRBJ1-5,NA,TRBV7-2,NA,CASSSQDPNQPQHF,TGTGCCAGCAGCTCACAGGACCCCAATCAGCCCCAGCATTTT
12,TRBJ2-1,NA,TRBV2,NA,CASSYLRDEQFF,TGTGCCAGCTCTTATCTCCGCGATGAGCAGTTCTTC
12,TRBJ2-3,NA,TRBV6-6,NA,CASSYSEVAQYF,TGTGCCAGCAGTTACAGCGAGGTGGCGCAGTATTTT
15,TRBJ1-5,TRBD1,TRBV7-2,NA,CASSQQGVSNQPQHF,TGTGCCAGCAGTCAACAGGGGGTTAGCAATCAGCCCCAGCATTTT
15,TRBJ1-1,TRBD1,TRBV5-1,NA,CASSLQGARGTEAFF,TGCGCCAGCAGCTTGCAGGGGGCGCGTGGCACTGAAGCTTTCTTT
16,TRBJ1-3,TRBD1,TRBV9,NA,CASSVGTGVAGNTIYF,TGTGCCAGCAGCGTAGGAACAGGGGTGGCTGGAAACACCATATATTTT
17,TRBJ2-2,NA,TRBV3-1/TRBV3-2,NA,CASSQAMVLRETGELFF,TGTGCCAGCAGCCAAGCAATGGTGTTAAGGGAGACCGGGGAGCTGTTTTTT
15,TRBJ1-6,TRBD1,TRBV28,NA,CASSLGQGYRSPLHF,TGTGCCAGCAGTTTGGGACAGGGTTATCGTTCACCCCTCCACTTT
15,TRBJ2-7,TRBD1,TRBV5-4,NA,CASSGPGQTNYEQYF,TGTGCCAGCAGCGGACCGGGACAGACGAACTACGAGCAGTACTTC
13,TRBJ2-5,TRBD1,TRBV5-1,NA,CASSPDRVETQYF,TGCGCCAGCAGCCCGGACAGGGTTGAGACCCAGTACTTC
15,TRBJ2-5,TRBD2,TRBV2,NA,CASTLTRGGSETQYF,TGTGCCAGCACCCTCACCCGGGGGGGGTCAGAGACCCAGTACTTC
15,TRBJ1-3,NA,TRBV9,NA,CASSVGGRTGNTIYF,TGTGCCAGCAGCGTAGGGGGGCGGACTGGAAACACCATATATTTT
15,TRBJ1-6,TRBD1,TRBV7-3,NA,CASSSGTAYNSPLHF,TGTGCCAGCAGCTCCGGGACAGCTTATAATTCACCCCTCCACTTT
14,TRBJ2-5,TRBD1,TRBV19,once,CASSTLDREETQYF,TGTGCCAGTAGTACCCTGGACAGGGAAGAGACCCAGTACTTC
18,TRBJ1-6,NA,TRBV7-9,NA,CASSSGGGPAIYNSPLHF,TGTGCCAGCAGCTCGGGGGGAGGTCCGGCTATCTATAATTCACCCCTCCACTTT
13,TRBJ1-1,NA,TRBV11-3,NA,CASSWTGNTEAFF,TGTGCCAGCAGCTGGACTGGGAACACTGAAGCTTTCTTT
15,TRBJ2-6,TRBD1,TRBV7-2,NA,CASSSGGAGANVLTF,TGTGCTAGCAGCTCAGGGGGCGCTGGGGCCAACGTCCTGACTTTC
16,TRBJ1-2,TRBD1,TRBV5-1,NA,CASSLVSPGQLYGYTF,TGCGCCAGCAGCTTGGTATCCCCGGGACAGCTTTATGGCTACACCTTC
13,TRBJ2-4,TRBD1,TRBV7-3,NA,CASSMTGVDIQYF,TGTGCCAGCAGCATGACAGGGGTCGACATTCAGTACTTC
13,TRBJ1-1,NA,TRBV6-4,NA,CASSDTGVTEAFF,TGTGCCAGCAGTGACACGGGGGTAACTGAAGCTTTCTTT
11,TRBJ1-1,NA,TRBV5-4,NA,CASSLRGEAFF,TGTGCCAGCAGCTTGAGGGGTGAAGCTTTCTTT
14,TRBJ1-5,NA,TRBV28,NA,CASHRGEARQPQHF,TGTGCCAGCCACCGGGGGGAGGCCAGACAGCCCCAGCATTTT
19,TRBJ2-2,TRBD2,TRBV4-2,NA,CASSQVGLAGGPGTGELFF,TGTGCCAGCAGCCAAGTCGGACTAGCGGGGGGGCCGGGCACCGGGGAGCTGTTTTTT
14,TRBJ1-5,NA,TRBV6-1,once,CASSFDSSNQPQHF,TGTGCCAGCAGCTTCGACAGTAGCAATCAGCCCCAGCATTTT
12,TRBJ1-5,NA,TRBV12-3/TRBV12-4,NA,CASSPTNQPQHF,TGTGCCAGCAGTCCCACAAACCAGCCCCAGCATTTT
13,TRBJ1-1,TRBD1,TRBV14,few,CASSAQTGPEAFF,TGTGCCAGCAGCGCTCAGACAGGGCCTGAAGCTTTCTTT
15,TRBJ1-5,NA,TRBV2,NA,CASSELTASNQPQHF,TGTGCCAGCAGTGAATTGACAGCAAGCAATCAGCCCCAGCATTTT
15,TRBJ2-7,NA,TRBV9,few,CASSVGADPVYEQYF,TGTGCCAGCAGCGTAGGGGCCGACCCTGTCTACGAGCAGTACTTC